Each of the 25 T cell receptor beta chains below was sequenced from the same sample in a study of regulatory T cells in long-lasting Graves disease. Relying on iRepertoire HTBI primers and Arm-PCR of CDR3 regions, the team built TCR beta libraries. TCRdb re-called the multiplex PCR reads with MiXCR, one entry per CDR3 protein. The sample consists of roughly 410,000 distinct CDR3 sequences, 15% of them appearing once. Time point here: newly diagnosed GD, antithyroid drugs for less than 3 months. The TCR library was prepared using RNA isolated from PBMCs. The same data also went into a second study, on T cells in Graves' hyperthyroidism and ophthalmopathy.

The sample consisted of peripheral blood mononuclear cells (PBMCs), taken at new diagnosis, from a patient treated with antithyroid drugs. The source of these receptors is a woman aged 40 to 50 with Graves disease.

Concerning this clonotype: This clone may be a read error of a much larger clone one base away. The chain combines TRBV12-3 or TRBV12-4 with TRBJ2-2; TRBD2 agrees at 10 bases. The CDR3 has 15 amino acids. The chain's CDR3 is CASSFSLAGVGELVF. The CDR3 nucleotides are TGTGCCAGCAGTTTTTCGCTAGCGGGAGTCGGGGAGCTGGTTTTT.

This clonotype was seen more than once but under ten times. The junction shows a germline mismatch at one end, possibly a read error. V and J are TRBV4-1 and TRBJ2-1; 7 bases line up with TRBD2. CDR1 is MGHRA and CDR2 is YSYEKL in the germline V gene. This CDR3 has 12 residues. The CDR3 loop is CASSQDGSGRVF. CDR3 DNA sequence: TGCGCCAGCAGCCAAGATGGGTCAGGGAGGGTCTTC.

This clonotype has only a few counts. J is TRBJ1-5 and V is TRBV7-6; D is undetermined. Deletions cut 0 bases from V and 2 bases from J, with 17 bases between. Germline loops: CDR1 SGHVS, CDR2 FNYEAQ. The CDR3 runs to 18 residues. CDR3 coding DNA: TGTGCCAGCAGCTTAGCGCGCAGGCCGGTAGCTTGCAATCAGCCCCAGCATTTT. The encoded protein is CASSLARRPVACNQPQHF.

This clonotype appeared a few times. The V call is TRBV6-2 or TRBV6-3, the J call TRBJ2-3; the D call may be TRBD1 or TRBD2 (5 bases each). CDR3 length: 14 amino acids. V lost 5 bases, J lost 6 bases, and 15 bases lay in between. Looked up from germline, CDR1 is MNHEY and CDR2 is SVGEGT. Here the CDR3 reads CASSEGTYSDTQYF. The CDR3 DNA is TGTGCCAGCAGTGAGGGGACCTATTCTGATACGCAGTATTTT.

This clonotype was seen at least ten times. CDR3 sequence reads: CASSPGPFIYEQYF. CDR3 bases: TGTGCCAGCTCACCAGGCCCTTTCATCTACGAGCAGTACTTC. V and J are TRBV18 and TRBJ2-7; no clear D gene. The germline CDR1 and CDR2 sequences are KGHSH and LQKENI. Trimming cost V 2 bases and J 3 bases, with 11 bases left between them. This CDR3 spans 14 amino acids.

This clonotype was recorded at least ten times. The gene calls are TRBV10-2 and TRBJ1-1; D is undetermined. CDR3 length: 13 residues. The V gene lost 6 bases and the J gene lost 0 bases, with 8 bases spanning the gap. Per the germline V gene, CDR1 is WSHSY and CDR2 is SAAADI. The CDR3, as DNA: TGCGCCAGCAGGGCGAACATGAACACTGAAGCTTTCTTT. Its protein product is CASRANMNTEAFF.

In its sample, this clonotype was seen a few times. V is TRBV29-1 and J is TRBJ2-1, with D possibly matching TRBD2 (6 bases). The CDR3 is 15 amino acids. Germline V gene lookup returns CDR1 SQVTM and CDR2 ANQGSEA. The germline V and J ends were trimmed by 7 bases and 0 bases, with 16 bases remaining between them. CDR3 in DNA: TGCAGCGCCAAGGAGGGCATCCGCTCCTACAATGAGCAGTTCTTC. Its protein is CSAKEGIRSYNEQFF.

Ten or more counts support this clonotype. The chain uses TRBV11-2 and TRBJ1-2; 7 bases fit TRBD1. J gave up 5 bases and V 6 bases, and 0 bases lay outside the gene matches. CDR3 length: 11 residues. Germline values: CDR1 SGHAT, CDR2 FQNNGV. CDR3 coding DNA: TGTGCCAGCAGGACAGGGTATGGCTACACCTTC. Translation: CASRTGYGYTF.

This clonotype was recorded many times. The V and J genes are TRBV20-1 and TRBJ2-3, with TRBD2 matching over 7 bases. The CDR3 loop spans 14 amino acids. Germline V gene sequence: CDR1 DFQATT, CDR2 SNEGSKA (reference sequence). Trimming at V came to 5 bases and at J to 4 bases, leaving 9 bases not matched to a gene. CDR3 region: CSAPPAGAPDTQYF. The CDR3 coding sequence is TGCAGTGCTCCTCCCGCGGGAGCCCCAGATACGCAGTATTTT.

About this clonotype: At one of its ends the junction is not consistent with the germline gene, which may arise from a read error. CDR3 sequence reads: CTSSLGGSTQETQYF. CDR3 DNA sequence: TGTACCAGCAGCTTAGGGGGTAGCACACAAGAGACCCAGTACTTC. V gene TRBV7-3 combines with J gene TRBJ2-5; a possible D gene is TRBD1 (6 bases). Germline V gene lookup returns CDR1 SGHTA and CDR2 FQGTGA. There are 15 residues in the CDR3.

This rearrangement joins TRBV7-3 to TRBJ1-5; a possible D gene is TRBD1 (5 bases). CDR1 SGHTA and CDR2 FQGTGA come from the germline V gene. V was shortened by 0 bases and J by 3 bases, with 9 bases between the two germline ends. The CDR3 has 15 residues. The CDR3 protein is CASSLTGGPNQPQHF. The CDR3 DNA sequence: TGTGCCAGCAGCTTAACGGGGGGTCCCAATCAGCCCCAGCATTTT.

Of note for this clonotype: This is likely an artifact of a read error, given a far larger clone one base away. CDR3 nucleotides: TGTGCCAGCAGCAGAGATGGGAGACGCACAGATACGCAGTATTTT. Translated: CASSRDGRRTDTQYF. The chain uses TRBV28 and TRBJ2-3, with a tentative D call TRBD2 (5 bases). Per the germline V gene, CDR1 is MDHEN and CDR2 is SYDVKM. Trimming cost V 6 bases and J 1 base, with 14 bases left between them. The CDR3 covers 15 residues.

This clonotype showed up many times. The chain uses TRBV20-1 and TRBJ2-3; 8 nucleotides agree with TRBD1. Germline lookup yields CDR1 DFQATT and CDR2 SNEGSKA (reference sequence). The CDR3 extends over 14 amino acids. V lost 4 bases and J lost 2; bases outside the gene matches: 5. The CDR3 loop reads CSAIPGGYTDTQYF. The DNA for the CDR3 is TGCAGTGCTATACCAGGGGGCTACACAGATACGCAGTATTTT.

The J gene is TRBJ1-2, the V gene TRBV5-6; unclear D gene. Between the trimmed V and J ends, which lost 4 bases and 3 bases, there was a span of 10 bases. The V gene's germline CDR1 is SGHDT and CDR2 YYEEEE. CDR3 length: 13 residues. DNA of the CDR3: TGTGCCAGCAGCGGAGGAACAGACTATGGCTACACCTTC. Protein sequence: CASSGGTDYGYTF.

This clonotype came up many times. This chain uses TRBV6-1 with TRBJ1-4; TRBD1 matches 8 bases. This CDR3 is built from 14 residues. Germline CDR1 and CDR2: MNHNS and SASEGT. After removal of 6 bases from V and 7 bases from J, the junction contained 7 bases not matched to a gene. CDR3: CASSQDREGEKLFF. The CDR3 region has the DNA TGTGCCAGCAGCCAGGACAGGGAAGGTGAAAAACTGTTTTTT.

This clonotype was seen only a few times. V and J are TRBV4-1 and TRBJ2-2; TRBD2 might be the D (6 bases). Trimming shortened V by 3 bases and J by 3 bases, and 17 bases separated the two germline ends. Germline CDR1 is MGHRA and CDR2 is YSYEKL. CDR3 size: 17 residues. This CDR3 is CASSQSPGSIDTGELFF. In nucleotides, the CDR3 is TGCGCCAGCAGCCAGTCTCCCGGGAGTATTGACACCGGGGAGCTGTTTTTT.

There are many counts of this clonotype. The rearrangement joins TRBV2 to TRBJ2-2; 7 bases fit TRBD1. The CDR3 contains 16 residues. The V gene end was trimmed by 6 bases and the J gene end by 6 bases; junction bases not matched to a gene: 13. Germline loops: CDR1 SNHLY, CDR2 FYNNEI. The CDR3 DNA reads as TGTGCCAGCAGCGGAGGAGTGGGCAGGGGGTCCGGGGAGCTGTTTTTT. Translated: CASSGGVGRGSGELFF.

The sample holds one count of this clonotype. The rearrangement links TRBV10-3 to TRBJ2-5, with 10 bases lining up with TRBD2. The J call may be faulty, since TRBJ2-1 better matches the DNA end. Germline loops: CDR1 ENHRY, CDR2 SYGVKD. This CDR3 region has 19 residues. The CDR3 spells CAISESAAGASGSCNEQFF. CDR3 bases: TGTGCCATCAGTGAGTCAGCCGCCGGGGCTAGCGGGAGTTGCAATGAGCAGTTCTTC.

Here the CDR3 reads CASSYISPHIAKNIQYF. CDR3 DNA sequence: TGTGCCAGCAGTTACATTAGCCCGCATATAGCCAAAAACATTCAGTACTTC. V and J are TRBV6-5 and TRBJ2-4; D is ambiguous. The germline V gene has CDR1 MNHEY and CDR2 SVGAGI. This CDR3 contains 17 residues. Trimming took 2 bases from V and 0 from J, leaving 14 bases between them.

This clonotype turned up a few times. The genes are TRBV10-2 and TRBJ1-1, with 8 bases fitting TRBD1. The J segment lost 1 base and the V segment lost 7 bases, leaving 8 bases of the junction unmatched. Germline V gene sequence: CDR1 WSHSY, CDR2 SAAADI. The CDR3 consists of 15 residues. The CDR3 reads CASISGGGWNTEAFF. CDR3 nucleotide sequence: TGCGCCAGCATTTCAGGGGGCGGATGGAACACTGAAGCTTTCTTT.

This clonotype appeared a few times. This chain joins TRBV7-8 and TRBJ2-7, with D possibly being TRBD1 (5 bases). The germline CDR1 and CDR2 sequences are SGHVS and FQNEAQ. The CDR3 spans 15 residues. The ends were cut back, 1 base at V and 2 bases at J, with 12 bases in the middle. The CDR3 nucleotides read TGTGCCAGCAGCTTAGGAGTTACAGGTCCCTACGAGCAGTACTTC. Protein sequence: CASSLGVTGPYEQYF.

This clonotype has only a few counts. The chain couples TRBV9 to TRBJ2-1, with 8 positions matching TRBD1. V shed 3 bases and J 1 base; nucleotides not matched to a gene: 6. CDR3 length: 16 residues. CDR1 is SGDLS, CDR2 YYNGEE, per germline. The CDR3 here is CASSAGQGRSYNEQFF. CDR3 in DNA: TGTGCCAGCAGCGCCGGACAGGGACGATCCTACAATGAGCAGTTCTTC.

There are many counts of this clonotype. This chain joins TRBV29-1 and TRBJ2-5; D perhaps matches TRBD1 (6 bases). The CDR3 consists of 15 residues. The germline V gene encodes CDR1 SQVTM and CDR2 ANQGSEA. V lost 0 bases, J lost 5 bases, and 16 bases lay in between. For the CDR3, the DNA is TGCAGCGTTGAAGAAAGTACGGGACACGGGGAGACCCAGTACTTC. Its protein is CSVEESTGHGETQYF.

This clonotype occurred many times. This chain links TRBV28 with TRBJ1-1, with D perhaps matching TRBD1 (5 bases). Germline lookup yields CDR1 MDHEN and CDR2 SYDVKM. Trimming pared 5 bases from V and 0 bases from J, leaving 13 bases between. The CDR3 extends over 15 amino acids. DNA of the CDR3: TGTGCCAGCAGTGATCTGAGGGGTATGAACACTGAAGCTTTCTTT. Translation gives CASSDLRGMNTEAFF.

The sample holds a few counts of this clonotype. The J gene is TRBJ1-6, the V gene TRBV19; 12 nucleotides agree with TRBD1. J was trimmed by 7 bases and V by 4 bases; bases with no gene match: 2. Germline CDR1 and CDR2: LNHDA and SQIVND (reference sequence). The CDR3 loop spans 15 amino acids. The DNA of the CDR3 is TGTGCCAGTAGTAGGGACAGGGGGCCAAATTCACCCCTCCACTTT. This encodes CASSRDRGPNSPLHF.